Below are 10 T cell receptor beta chains sequenced from a single sample in a study of T cell responses to AZD1222 COVID-19 vaccine. Profiled with immunoSEQ multiplex PCR; TCRdb holds only in-frame clones, not every one. The table includes 150,000 or so clones, roughly nine tenths detected once. This material consisted of peripheral blood, taken 28 days after the second AZD1222 dose. All receptors derive from an adult who received the AZD1222 COVID-19 vaccine.

The chain uses TRBV3-1 (or the pseudogene TRBV3-2) and TRBJ2-1, with 12 positions matching TRBD2. V gave up 4 bases and J gave up 10 bases; unmatched junction bases: 8. Germline-derived CDR1 and CDR2 are LGHDT and YNNKEL (reference sequence). CDR3 length: 15 residues. This chain's CDR3 is CASSPRLAGVREQFF. The DNA for the CDR3 is TGTGCCAGCAGCCCCCGACTAGCGGGAGTCAGGGAGCAGTTCTTC.

The chain has TRBV7-2 and TRBJ2-3; D perhaps matches TRBD2 (6 bases). CDR3 length: 17 amino acids. V lost 1 base and J 3 bases, leaving 17 bases between the germline ends. CDR1 is SGHTA, CDR2 FQGNSA, per germline. The CDR3, as DNA: TGTGCCAGCAGCTTAGTCTTTGCGCGGCGGGGTACAGATACGCAGTATTTT. This sequence encodes CASSLVFARRGTDTQYF.

The V and J genes are TRBV5-1 and TRBJ2-5; TRBD2 is a possible D gene (5 bases). The CDR3 is 15 residues long. Trimming removed 2 bases at V and 1 base at J, with 12 bases between. Germline V gene data show CDR1 as SGHRS and CDR2 as YFSETQ. CDR3 sequence reads: CASSLTRTRQETQYF. Written as DNA, the CDR3 is TGCGCCAGCAGCTTAACCCGGACTCGCCAAGAGACCCAGTACTTC.

This chain joins TRBV14 and TRBJ1-4; tentatively, D is TRBD1 (6 bases). The CDR3 has 14 amino acids. V was cut by 3 bases and J by 7 bases, with 12 bases left in between. Germline assignment: CDR1 SGHDN and CDR2 FVKESK. CDR3 DNA sequence: TGTGCCAGCAGCCACCCGGGACAAATTGAAAAACTGTTTTTT. Protein sequence: CASSHPGQIEKLFF.

The chain is built from TRBV7-9 and TRBJ1-6; D is possibly TRBD1 (5 bases). The CDR3 extends over 17 amino acids. Germline V lookup: CDR1 SEHNR, CDR2 FQNEAQ (reference sequence). Trimming left V 2 bases short and J 7 bases short, with 18 bases between. This chain's CDR3 is CASSLNGGSSGNSPLHF. The CDR3 region has the DNA TGTGCCAGCAGCTTAAATGGGGGGTCGTCTGGGAATTCACCCCTCCACTTT.

The chain is built from TRBV5-1 and TRBJ2-7; D is uncertain. V lost 2 bases to trimming and J lost 4 bases, with 4 bases between them. Germline loops: CDR1 SGHRS, CDR2 YFSETQ. This CDR3 comprises 11 residues. DNA for the CDR3: TGCGCCAGCAGCTTAGAATACGAGCAGTACTTC. Translating gives CASSLEYEQYF.

V gene TRBV5-4 combines with J gene TRBJ1-6, with 7 nucleotides matching TRBD1. Trimming at V came to 2 bases and at J to 0 bases, leaving 5 bases not matched to a gene. The CDR3 runs 17 residues. Germline assignment: CDR1 SGHNT and CDR2 YYREEE (reference sequence). The CDR3 sequence is CASSLGTAASYNSPLHF. In DNA, the CDR3 is TGTGCCAGCAGCTTAGGGACAGCCGCCTCCTATAATTCACCCCTCCACTTT.

The chain joins TRBV5-4 to TRBJ2-5, with 7 positions matching TRBD1. Germline values: CDR1 SGHNT, CDR2 YYREEE (reference sequence). The CDR3 runs 13 residues. Trimming removed 4 bases from V and 2 bases from J; junction bases left unmatched: 2. The CDR3 region is CASSPDRQETQYF. CDR3 sequence (DNA): TGTGCCAGCAGCCCGGACAGGCAAGAGACCCAGTACTTC.

J is TRBJ1-1 and V is TRBV5-4; D is unresolved. The V gene lost 0 bases and the J gene lost 10 bases, with 16 bases spanning the gap. Germline CDR1 and CDR2: SGHNT and YYREEE (reference sequence). This CDR3 is built from 14 residues. The CDR3 DNA follows: TGTGCCAGCAGCTTGGAGGCCAGCCCCCGGGGAGCTTTCTTT. It translates to CASSLEASPRGAFF.

V gene TRBV5-1 combines with J gene TRBJ1-2, with TRBD1 matching 9 bases. The germline V gene has CDR1 SGHRS and CDR2 YFSETQ. The V segment lost 7 bases and the J segment 7 bases; nucleotides outside the gene matches: 11. The CDR3 runs 14 residues. DNA of the CDR3: TGCGCCAGCGCTATGGCACAGGGGGCTGGTGGCTACACCTTC. It specifies CASAMAQGAGGYTF.